These 17 T cell receptor beta chains share one sample of origin, sequenced in a study of T cells in Graves' hyperthyroidism and ophthalmopathy. It was RNA transcripts that yielded the amplified TCR beta CDR3 regions. Using the HTBI primer set, a first-round RT-PCR was run on the TCR CDR3. Using its own MiXCR run on the multiplex PCR reads, TCRdb lists one record per CDR3 protein. This sample has hundreds of thousands of distinct CDR3 sequences; around 38% occur once, and the top ten carry about 8.9%. The sample comprised blood. The receptors come from a man younger than 30 with Graves' hyperthyroidism.

This clonotype has a count of ten or more. This chain joins TRBV19 and TRBJ1-5; a weak D match, TRBD1 (5 bases). The CDR3 totals 15 residues. V lost 3 bases to trimming and J lost 2 bases, with 11 bases between them. CDR1 is LNHDA and CDR2 is SQIVND in the germline V gene (reference sequence). DNA of the CDR3: TGTGCCAGTAGTATCGGGGGTCTGGGCAATCAGCCCCAGCATTTT. Translated, it gives CASSIGGLGNQPQHF.

The DNA of the CDR3 is TGTGCCAGCAGTCCTGCTCCCGAAACCTACGAGCAGTACTTC. Its translation is CASSPAPETYEQYF. The chain has TRBV6-5 and TRBJ2-7; D is unclear. Trimming pared 5 bases from V and 2 bases from J, leaving 13 bases between. The CDR3 length is 14 residues. Germline-derived CDR1 and CDR2 are MNHEY and SVGAGI.

The chain carries TRBV19 and TRBJ2-5; D is possibly TRBD1 (6 bases). CDR1 and CDR2 from the germline V gene are LNHDA and SQIVND (reference sequence). Deletions cut 7 bases from V and 2 bases from J, with 14 bases between. The CDR3 loop spans 14 amino acids. CDR3 loop: CASKGGGQQETQYF. Written as DNA, the CDR3 is TGTGCCAGTAAGGGTGGGGGACAACAAGAGACCCAGTACTTC.

This chain joins TRBV6-5 and TRBJ1-6, with 8 bases identical to TRBD1. With V trimmed by 8 bases and J by 5 bases, 11 bases remained unmatched. Germline CDR1 reads MNHEY; CDR2 reads SVGAGI. The CDR3 is 16 residues long. The CDR3 region has the DNA TGTGCCAGCGTCTCCCAGGGGGCAGGTCATAATTCACCCCTCCACTTT. This encodes CASVSQGAGHNSPLHF.

The V and J genes are TRBV6-6 and TRBJ2-7; no firm D call. The CDR3 has 12 residues. Trimming cost V 10 bases and J 2 bases, with 12 bases left between them. Looked up from germline, CDR1 is MNHNY and CDR2 is SVGAGI (reference sequence). In nucleotides, the CDR3 is TGTGCCACCGGGTCTCCGCCCTACGAGCAGTACTTC. Translating it yields CATGSPPYEQYF.

The chain is built from TRBV11-2 and TRBJ2-7, with 8 bases aligning to TRBD2. This CDR3 is 12 amino acids long. Germline V CDR1 and CDR2: SGHAT, FQNNGV. V trimming: 6 bases; J trimming: 6 bases; junction bases outside the gene matches: 4. Written as DNA, the CDR3 is TGTGCCAGCAGTATGGCGGGAGGCGAGCAGTACTTC. This translates into CASSMAGGEQYF.

The gene calls are TRBV7-9 and TRBJ2-5, with D possibly being TRBD1 (6 bases). Matching the DNA end better, TRBJ2-1 makes the J call doubtful. CDR3 size: 12 residues. Germline CDR1 and CDR2: SEHNR and FQNEAQ (reference sequence). The CDR3 sequence: CASSIGGNEQFF. The CDR3 nucleotides are TGTGCCAGCAGCATAGGGGGAAATGAGCAGTTCTTC.

V and J are TRBV29-1 and TRBJ2-5; 9 positions agree with TRBD2. With 3 bases clipped from V and 5 bases from J, the junction kept 7 bases outside the gene matches. CDR1 is SQVTM, CDR2 ANQGSEA, per germline. This CDR3 comprises 14 residues. The CDR3 loop reads CSVEVAGVGETQYF. In DNA, the CDR3 is TGCAGCGTTGAGGTAGCGGGGGTAGGGGAGACCCAGTACTTC. Full variable domain (missing parts from reference TRBV29-1 and TRBJ2-5): SAVISQKPSRDICQRGTSLTIQCQVDSQVTMMFWYRQQPGQSLTLIATANQGSEATYESGFVIDKFPISRPNLTFSTLTVSNMSPEDSSIYLCSVEVAGVGETQYFGPGTRLLVL.

This clonotype was observed many times. The chain is built from TRBV7-8 and TRBJ1-5; TRBD1 is a possible D gene (6 bases). CDR3 length: 16 amino acids. The ends were cut back, 4 bases at V and 1 base at J, with 14 bases in the middle. Germline V gene data show CDR1 as SGHVS and CDR2 as FQNEAQ. The CDR3 region is CASSSLSRGSNQPQHF. The CDR3 DNA follows: TGTGCCAGCAGCTCCCTCAGCAGGGGAAGCAATCAGCCCCAGCATTTT. The full variable domain, with the rest looked up from reference TRBV7-8 and TRBJ1-5, is GAGVSQSPRYKVAKRGQDVALRCDPISGHVSLFWYQQALGQGPEFLTYFQNEAQLDKSGLPSDRFFAERPEGSVSTLKIQRTQQEDSAVYLCASSSLSRGSNQPQHFGDGTRLSIL.

This clonotype was found once. This sequence joins TRBV29-1 and TRBJ2-3; 7 bases align to TRBD2. Trimming cost V 1 base and J 3 bases; bases outside gene matches: 13. This CDR3 has 17 amino acids. Germline CDR1 SQVTM, CDR2 ANQGSEA. Here the CDR3 reads CSVEVSLCGGRTDTQYF. The DNA of the CDR3 is TGCAGCGTTGAAGTATCTCTCTGTGGCGGGAGAACAGATACGCAGTATTTT.

This clonotype was seen ten or more times. This chain links TRBV29-1 with TRBJ2-7, with D possibly being TRBD2 (6 bases). The CDR3 is 11 residues long. Trimming left V 6 bases short and J 6 bases short, with 12 bases between. Germline values: CDR1 SQVTM, CDR2 ANQGSEA. The CDR3 nucleotides read TGCAGCGTGTGGAGGGACGGCGAGCAGTACTTC. Translation gives CSVWRDGEQYF.

The chain uses TRBV7-2 and TRBJ1-1; no clear D gene. The length of the CDR3 is 12 residues. The germline V gene has CDR1 SGHTA and CDR2 FQGNSA. V dropped 0 bases and J dropped 7 bases, with 6 bases sitting between them. The CDR3, as DNA: TGTGCCAGCAGCTTAGCCATGGGTGAAGCTTTCTTT. This sequence encodes CASSLAMGEAFF. Full variable domain (remainder filled in from reference TRBV7-2 and TRBJ1-1): GAGVSQSPSNKVTEKGKDVELRCDPISGHTALYWYRQSLGQGLEFLIYFQGNSAPDKSGLPSDRFSAERTGGSVSTLTIQRTQQEDSAVYLCASSLAMGEAFFGQGTRLTVV.

For this clonotype: Because it lacks the conserved phenylalanine or tryptophan at the end, this CDR3 is likely a read error. The limits of the CDR3 on the DNA are not certain, so only TCRdb's listed CDR3 is given. This chain connects TRBV29-1 to TRBJ2-6; the D call in the table, TRBD1, was not verified against the DNA. With termini counted, the CDR3 has 8 amino acids. Germline CDR1 reads SQVTM; CDR2 reads ANQGSEA. The chain's CDR3 is CSVKTGNT.

For this clonotype: With a much larger clone just one base away, this may be a read error. V usage is TRBV7-9 and J usage is TRBJ2-7; 10 nucleotides line up with TRBD1. The CDR3 spans 15 residues. The V segment lost 5 bases and the J segment 2 bases; nucleotides outside the gene matches: 6. The V gene's germline CDR1 is SEHNR and CDR2 FQNEAQ (reference sequence). CDR3: CASSKGQGFTYEQYF. As DNA, the CDR3 is TGTGCCAGCAGCAAGGGACAGGGGTTCACCTACGAGCAGTACTTC.

This clonotype was observed many times. Here the CDR3 reads CASSQAGQGGSGANVLTF. The CDR3 DNA reads TGTGCCAGCAGCCAGGCGGGACAGGGTGGTTCTGGGGCCAACGTCCTGACTTTC. The chain joins TRBV7-2 to TRBJ2-6; 9 nucleotides align to TRBD1. V shed 5 bases, J shed 1 base, and the junction held 9 bases outside the gene matches. This CDR3 is 18 amino acids long. CDR1 SGHTA and CDR2 FQGNSA come from the germline V gene.

The chain employs TRBV9 and TRBJ1-1; D may be TRBD1 (5 bases). The CDR3 contains 14 residues. Trimming stripped 2 bases from V and 6 bases from J, with 14 bases between. The germline V gene has CDR1 SGDLS and CDR2 YYNGEE. The CDR3 loop reads CASSVDRQGPEAFF. The CDR3 region has the DNA TGTGCCAGCAGCGTTGATCGGCAGGGACCTGAAGCTTTCTTT.

This clonotype was detected many times. This chain links TRBV15 with TRBJ2-7, with D tentatively TRBD1 (6 bases). The V end lost 5 bases, the J end lost 2 bases, and 16 bases lay between the germline ends. CDR1 is LNHNV, CDR2 YYDKDF, per germline (reference sequence). The CDR3 totals 15 residues. The CDR3: CATSPERQETYEQYF. The CDR3 bases are TGTGCCACCAGCCCTGAAAGACAGGAGACCTACGAGCAGTACTTC.